These 25 T cell receptor beta chains were sequenced from one sample in a study of cytomegalovirus exposure and HLA in healthy donors (dated by TCRdb to the late 2010s). Libraries were made using the immunoSEQ multiplex PCR assay. The multiplex PCR relied on a mix of 60 forward primers for TCR Vbeta segments and 13 reverse primers for TCR Jbeta segments. TCRdb carries this immuneACCESS record with in-frame sequences only. Its versions omit some clonotypes, under half of them owing to an unresolved V gene in the studies checked, with the rest unexplained. A total of about 150,000 clones appear in this sample, approximately 63% of them only once. The top ten clones comprise around 1.9% of the sample. The sequencing input was PBMCs. These receptors all come from a woman in her sixties or seventies in good health and CMV-seropositive.

The chain combines TRBV27 with TRBJ2-6, with D unclear. The CDR3 loop spans 15 amino acids. Germline CDR1 reads MNHEY; CDR2 reads SMNVEV (reference sequence). V was clipped by 6 bases and J by 0 bases, with 9 bases between them. CDR3 amino acids: CASSFRGSGANVLTF. DNA of the CDR3: TGTGCCAGCAGCTTCCGCGGCTCTGGGGCCAACGTCCTGACTTTC.

The rearrangement joins TRBV7-9 to TRBJ1-2, with D perhaps TRBD1 (5 bases). Deletions cut 2 bases from V and 4 bases from J, with 11 bases between. The CDR3 extends over 14 amino acids. Germline V gives CDR1 SEHNR, CDR2 FQNEAQ (reference sequence). In DNA form, the CDR3 reads TGTGCCAGCAGCTTAACCCGGGACTTCTATGGCTACACCTTC. Translating it yields CASSLTRDFYGYTF.

The chain employs TRBV5-4 and TRBJ2-2; 9 bases map to TRBD2. This CDR3 comprises 14 residues. V shed 1 base and J 5 bases; nucleotides not matched to a gene: 0. From germline, CDR1 is SGHNT and CDR2 YYREEE (reference sequence). The CDR3 region has the DNA TGTGCCAGCAGCTTGACTAGCGGGACCGGGGAGCTGTTTTTT. Translation gives CASSLTSGTGELFF.

This clone was seen a handful of times. The chain combines TRBV27 with TRBJ2-3; the match to TRBD2 covers 7 bases. The germline V gene has CDR1 MNHEY and CDR2 SMNVEV (reference sequence). J gave up 0 bases and V 5 bases, and 5 bases lay outside the gene matches. This CDR3 region has 15 residues. The CDR3 spells CASSVLAASTDTQYF. CDR3 coding DNA: TGTGCCAGCAGTGTGCTAGCGGCTAGCACAGATACGCAGTATTTT.

This clone has only a few counts. This chain connects TRBV18 to TRBJ1-1; D gene uncertain. Germline assignment: CDR1 KGHSH and CDR2 LQKENI. The CDR3 sequence is 15 residues long. V shed 1 base and J shed 1 base, with 10 bases lying between them. The CDR3 region is CASSPLVNTNTEAFF. The CDR3 coding sequence is TGTGCCAGCTCACCACTTGTGAACACGAACACTGAAGCTTTCTTT. Full variable domain (rest looked up from reference TRBV18 and TRBJ1-1): NAGVMQNPRHLVRRRGQEARLRCSPMKGHSHVYWYRQLPEEGLKFMVYLQKENIIDESGMPKERFSAEFPKEGPSILRIQQVVRGDSAAYFCASSPLVNTNTEAFFGQGTRLTVV.

The chain combines TRBV27 with TRBJ1-3; tentatively, D is TRBD1 (6 bases). The CDR3 runs 17 residues. In germline, CDR1 is MNHEY, CDR2 SMNVEV (reference sequence). V was pared by 6 bases and J by 0 bases, with 18 bases between. Written as DNA, the CDR3 is TGTGCCAGCAGCCCTCCACAGGGTAAGGACTCTGGAAACACCATATATTTT. Residues: CASSPPQGKDSGNTIYF.

This chain connects TRBV7-2 to TRBJ2-1; D not resolved. This CDR3 is built from 13 residues. Germline lookup yields CDR1 SGHTA and CDR2 FQGNSA. V gave up 5 bases and J gave up 8 bases, with 13 bases separating them. CDR3 coding DNA: TGTGCCAGCAGCCGTTTACCCCGGGATGAGCAGTTCTTC. Translating it yields CASSRLPRDEQFF.

V usage is TRBV4-2 and J usage is TRBJ1-2; D remains unclear. The germline V and J ends were trimmed by 0 bases and 2 bases, with 7 bases remaining between them. The CDR3 runs to 14 residues. Germline-derived CDR1 and CDR2 are LGHNA and YNFKEQ. The DNA of the CDR3 is TGTGCCAGCAGCCAAGAAGAGGGAAACTATGGCTACACCTTC. Amino acids: CASSQEEGNYGYTF.

The chain joins TRBV5-1 to TRBJ2-5; possibly TRBD2 for D (6 bases). The CDR3 has 16 residues. Germline V gene lookup returns CDR1 SGHRS and CDR2 YFSETQ. The ends were cut back, 0 bases at V and 4 bases at J, with 16 bases in the middle. CDR3 in amino acids: CASSLVGTSWGETQYF. CDR3 in DNA: TGCGCCAGCAGCTTGGTGGGGACTTCATGGGGAGAGACCCAGTACTTC.

About this clone itself: The junction departs from the called germline gene at one end, perhaps through a read error. V usage is TRBV7-7 and J usage is TRBJ2-7; 9 bases map to TRBD1. The V gene's germline CDR1 is SSHAT and CDR2 FNYEAQ (reference sequence). The CDR3 covers 15 residues. The chain's CDR3 is CASSPAGTGTYEQYF. CDR3 sequence (DNA): TGTGCTAGCAGCCCGGCCGGGACAGGGACCTACGAGCAGTACTTC.

V usage is TRBV18 and J usage is TRBJ1-5; weak D call: TRBD1 (5 bases). With 4 bases removed from V and 4 bases from J, the gap between germline ends came to 14 bases. The CDR3 runs 15 residues. Germline CDR1 reads KGHSH; CDR2 reads LQKENI. CDR3 sequence: CASSLGRGENQPQHF. CDR3 bases: TGTGCCAGCTCACTGGGACGGGGGGAAAATCAGCCCCAGCATTTT.

This clone occurred a few times. J is TRBJ1-3 and V is TRBV10-3, with D perhaps matching TRBD1 (6 bases). V lost 5 bases and J lost 0, with 11 bases in between. The CDR3 is 15 amino acids. The germline gives CDR1 ENHRY, CDR2 SYGVKD. This CDR3 is CAISPGGASGNTIYF. The DNA for the CDR3 is TGTGCCATCAGTCCCGGGGGGGCCTCTGGAAACACCATATATTTT.

This sequence joins TRBV27 and TRBJ2-7, with TRBD2 matching over 7 bases. V dropped 6 bases and J dropped 5; count of bases not matched to a gene: 10. Germline CDR1 is MNHEY and CDR2 is SMNVEV (reference sequence). The CDR3 covers 14 residues. The CDR3 bases are TGTGCCAGCAGGTCGTGGACTAGGCAGGACGAGCAGTACTTC. The encoded protein is CASRSWTRQDEQYF.

CDR3 sequence (DNA): TGTGCCAGCAGTTTAATAGGAGGGAACACTGAAGCTTTCTTT. This gives the protein CASSLIGGNTEAFF. The V and J genes are TRBV27 and TRBJ1-1; D is unresolved. V gave up 2 bases and J gave up 1 base, with 8 bases separating them. The CDR3 extends over 14 amino acids. Germline CDR1 reads MNHEY; CDR2 reads SMNVEV (reference sequence).

This clone was detected once. V and J are TRBV29-1 and TRBJ2-3; tentatively, D is TRBD1 (6 bases). V was shortened by 3 bases and J by 1 base, with 14 bases between the two germline ends. Germline CDR1 is SQVTM and CDR2 is ANQGSEA. The length of the CDR3 is 15 residues. CDR3 DNA sequence: TGCAGCGTTGACGGTCTAGGGGGAGGCACAGATACGCAGTATTTT. Translating it yields CSVDGLGGGTDTQYF.

The gene calls are TRBV5-1 and TRBJ1-1; D uncertain. Trimming removed 2 bases at V and 3 bases at J, with 5 bases between. CDR1 and CDR2 (germline): SGHRS, YFSETQ. The CDR3 is 12 residues long. Here the CDR3 reads CASSFRDTEAFF. CDR3 nucleotides: TGCGCCAGCAGCTTCCGGGACACTGAAGCTTTCTTT.

The rearrangement joins TRBV2 to TRBJ2-3; D perhaps matches TRBD1 (6 bases). Germline values: CDR1 SNHLY, CDR2 FYNNEI. This CDR3 spans 13 amino acids. Between the trimmed V and J ends, which lost 5 bases and 8 bases, there was a span of 14 bases. The DNA of the CDR3 is TGTGCCAGCAGTAGGACAGCCCAGGGTACGCAGTATTTT. Its translation: CASSRTAQGTQYF.

This sequence joins TRBV28 and TRBJ1-2, with D unresolved. V lost 10 bases to trimming and J lost 5 bases, with 20 bases between them. The CDR3 extends over 14 amino acids. Germline V gene lookup returns CDR1 MDHEN and CDR2 SYDVKM. The CDR3 sequence: CATRAGSNRYGYTF. The CDR3 region has the DNA TGTGCCACCCGGGCGGGCAGCAATCGTTATGGCTACACCTTC.

This clone showed up just a few times. CDR3 nucleotide sequence: TGTGCCAGCAGTCTAGGAGTCATATACAATGAGCAGTTCTTC. Translating it yields CASSLGVIYNEQFF. V gene TRBV7-6 combines with J gene TRBJ2-1; D ambiguous. Germline V gene sequence: CDR1 SGHVS, CDR2 FNYEAQ. CDR3 length: 14 amino acids. Between the trimmed V and J ends, which lost 6 bases and 4 bases, there was a span of 13 bases.

In its sample, this clone was seen a few times. J is TRBJ2-6 and V is TRBV28; 8 bases are shared with TRBD2. The length of the CDR3 is 14 residues. Germline V gene lookup returns CDR1 MDHEN and CDR2 SYDVKM. V lost 7 bases and J lost 2; bases outside the gene matches: 1. CDR3: CASTGGAGANVLTF. CDR3 DNA sequence: TGTGCCAGCACGGGGGGGGCTGGGGCCAACGTCCTGACTTTC.

The chain has TRBV27 and TRBJ1-1; D remains unclear. The CDR3 has 14 residues. Trimming removed 7 bases from V and 5 bases from J, with 17 bases in between. Germline V gene lookup returns CDR1 MNHEY and CDR2 SMNVEV (reference sequence). CDR3 DNA sequence: TGTGCCAGCACCCCTAGAGGTCGGGTGACTGAAGCTTTCTTT. This codes for CASTPRGRVTEAFF.

The CDR3 nucleotides read TGTGCCAGCAGCCGAGCGTACGAGCAGTACTTC. This sequence encodes CASSRAYEQYF. The chain combines TRBV7-8 with TRBJ2-7; no clear D. V was clipped by 5 bases and J by 4 bases, with 6 bases between them. Germline V gene sequence: CDR1 SGHVS, CDR2 FQNEAQ. This CDR3 region has 11 residues.

This clone was seen only once. This sequence joins TRBV14 and TRBJ2-7; TRBD1 agrees at 9 bases. J was trimmed by 3 bases and V by 0 bases; bases with no gene match: 6. CDR3 length equals 16 residues. Per germline, CDR1 SGHDN and CDR2 FVKESK. CDR3 residues: CASSQEGQGLIYEQYF. CDR3 nucleotides: TGTGCCAGCAGCCAAGAGGGACAGGGTTTGATCTACGAGCAGTACTTC.

This clone was seen more than once but under ten times. This chain connects TRBV18 to TRBJ2-2, with a possible D match to TRBD2 (6 bases). CDR1 KGHSH and CDR2 LQKENI come from the germline V gene. The CDR3 loop spans 13 amino acids. Trimming left V 5 bases short and J 5 bases short, with 9 bases between. CDR3 amino acids: CASSTGVTGELFF. CDR3 bases: TGTGCCAGCTCAACGGGGGTGACCGGGGAGCTGTTTTTT.

V usage is TRBV29-1 and J usage is TRBJ2-3, with D perhaps TRBD2 (5 bases). Trimming removed 2 bases from V and 2 bases from J, with 8 bases in between. CDR1 SQVTM and CDR2 ANQGSEA come from the germline V gene. This CDR3 comprises 13 residues. The CDR3 sequence: CSVEPRATDTQYF. CDR3 bases: TGCAGCGTTGAACCGAGGGCCACAGATACGCAGTATTTT.